Presented here are 6 T cell receptor beta chains from one specimen sequenced in a study of blood T cell repertoires in COVID-19. Profiling relied on immunoSEQ multiplex PCR, and the TCRdb table lists in-frame clones only, not all of them. The data show hundreds of thousands of clones, around nine tenths seen once. Sequencing used PBMCs or T cells enriched from blood (not recorded which). The receptors shown here come from a man aged 55 to 70 who had recovered from COVID-19.

With respect to this clone: Because it lacks the conserved phenylalanine or tryptophan at the end, this CDR3 is likely a read error. The DNA is omitted, as the CDR3 cannot be located on it reliably, and the CDR3 follows TCRdb's listing. This sequence joins TRBV14 and TRBJ2-7; no check of the table's D call, TRBD2, against the DNA was made. Counting both end residues, the CDR3 totals 9 amino acids. From germline, CDR1 is SGHDN and CDR2 FVKESK. This CDR3 is CASSQAGVL.

This clone has a handful of counts. The chain combines TRBV20-1 with TRBJ1-4; no clear D. Germline V lookup: CDR1 DFQATT, CDR2 SNEGSKA (reference sequence). The V gene lost 3 bases and the J gene lost 8 bases, with 7 bases spanning the gap. The CDR3 runs to 11 residues. The CDR3 spells CSASRSEKLFF. CDR3 nucleotides: TGCAGTGCTAGTCGGTCCGAAAAACTGTTTTTT.

This chain connects TRBV6-5 to TRBJ1-2; D unclear. Germline assignment: CDR1 MNHEY and CDR2 SVGAGI. V was clipped by 4 bases and J by 8 bases, with 17 bases between them. The CDR3 totals 14 residues. CDR3 sequence reads: CASSSHLREGGYTF. The CDR3, as DNA: TGTGCCAGCAGTTCCCATTTGCGGGAGGGAGGCTACACCTTC.

This clone was seen a handful of times. The rearrangement joins TRBV7-8 to TRBJ1-5, with a weak D call TRBD1 (6 bases). Germline CDR1 is SGHVS and CDR2 is FQNEAQ. There are 13 residues in the CDR3. Trimming stripped 5 bases from V and 7 bases from J, with 12 bases between. The CDR3 coding sequence is TGTGCCAGCAGCGTCGCCCAGGGGCAGCCCCAGCATTTT. Translation gives CASSVAQGQPQHF.

The chain links TRBV7-2 to TRBJ1-4; D gene ambiguous. CDR3 length equals 14 residues. Germline V CDR1 and CDR2: SGHTA, FQGNSA. Trimming took 5 bases from V and 4 from J, leaving 11 bases between them. The CDR3 here is CASSPQRYNEKLFF. The CDR3 DNA follows: TGTGCCAGCAGCCCCCAACGGTATAATGAAAAACTGTTTTTT.

The rearrangement uses TRBV7-9 and TRBJ2-5; the D gene is possibly TRBD1 (6 bases). Germline V gene data show CDR1 as SEHNR and CDR2 as FQNEAQ (reference sequence). V was clipped by 3 bases and J by 4 bases, with 27 bases between them. The CDR3 contains 19 residues. The DNA for the CDR3 is TGTGCCAGCAGCTTTCAATTTGACCGTGCTGGGGGCCCAGGAGAGACCCAGTACTTC. Protein sequence: CASSFQFDRAGGPGETQYF. Complete variable domain (other parts from reference TRBV7-9 and TRBJ2-5): DTGVSQNPRHKITKRGQNVTFRCDPISEHNRLYWYRQTLGQGPEFLTYFQNEAQLEKSRLLSDRFSAERPKGSFSTLEIQRTEQGDSAMYLCASSFQFDRAGGPGETQYFGPGTRLLVL.